A single T cell receptor beta chain is shown here with its context. By how much of the sample it makes up, this clonotype is medium-sized (0.01 to 0.1%). Its antigen has not been determined. No per-base quality is available; no much larger clone lies one base away. This sample stems from a study of vaccination and CD4 T cells after COVID-19 (dated by TCRdb to between 2022 and 2023). Notes on the research overall: The convalescent cohort comprised six males and four females, including two Hispanic individuals, seven Caucasians, two Asians and one multiracial person. In under twelve COVID-19 convalescent patients and a few infection-naive healthy vaccine recipients, researchers compared the spike-specific CD4+ TCR repertoire from before mRNA vaccination with the repertoire from after. At the TCR clonotype level, an earlier paper using these donors assessed memory CD4+ T cell crossreactivity between SARS-CoV-2 and common cold coronavirus spike proteins. Culture stimuli were overlapping spike peptide pools from SARS-CoV-2 and from the common cold coronaviruses HCoV-NL63, HCoV-OC43 and HCoV-229E. Participants received two doses of either the Pfizer-BioNTech BNT162b2 vaccine (n=8) or the Moderna mRNA-1273 vaccine (n=2). Post-vaccine blood samples were obtained a median of about 70 days after the second vaccine dose, with a range of roughly 13 to 250 days. Post-COVID blood samples were collected from convalescent patients a median of about 92 days after diagnosis, with a range of about 35 to 170 days. Control cultures used a CEFX viral epitope pool as positive control, an HIV-1 Nef peptide pool as negative control, or no peptide. Broader findings and caveats from the paper: Of the vaccine-specific clones in convalescent patients, 304 of 307, or nearly all, reacted only to SARS-CoV-2 spike and did not cross-react with common cold coronaviruses. The study included relatively few convalescent patients and did not analyze early timepoints after natural infection. In convalescent patients, a median around 86% of post-vaccine SARS-CoV-2-reactive clones were detected only after vaccination, suggesting vaccine-specific priming. The median count of SARS-CoV-2-reactive clonotypes went up from some 23 after infection to some 38 after vaccination, although the change was not significant.

Libraries were made using PCR. DNA from cultured CD4+ T cells was subjected to TCR sequencing with the Oncomine TCR Beta short-read assay at the Johns Hopkins FTIC core. Genomic DNA was extracted from the cultured CD4+ T cells with the QIAamp micro DNA kit. Oncomine TCR Beta libraries made from cultured CD4+ T cells were pooled using unique dual indexes and sequenced on an Illumina iSeq 100. In the paper's pipeline: Non-productive sequences were removed, and CDR3s that did not start with C, did not end with F or W, or were shorter than 7 amino acids were discarded. Antigen-specific clonotypes were identified with the MANAFEST web application by comparing peptide-stimulated wells with reference and other culture wells. To be called positive, a clone needed an FDR below 0.05, an odds ratio above 5, and a productive frequency above 0.1% in at least two of three replicate wells. A clonotype counted as cross-reactive if it showed significant expansion both in the SARS-CoV-2 spike wells and in at least one common cold coronavirus spike condition. CDR3 homology was assessed with Levenshtein distances (stringdist) and unrooted phylogenetic trees (ape) in R version 3.6.1. TCRdb redid the processing of the public reads, applying fastp at Q25 and MiXCR, and retained in-frame beta chains. Every CDR3 protein is listed once, alongside the most common genes and DNA of its rows. TCRdb assigned the V and J calls; the authors' analysis was not used. This sample lists several thousand distinct CDR3 sequences; about 28% were detected once. The top ten clones comprise about 23% of the sample.

Taken with the paper, the label for treatment or condition translates to: approximately 11-day PBMC culture with coronavirus spike peptide pools or control peptides (ViraFEST assay). CD4+ T cells from unexposed donors were collected before the COVID-19 pandemic (2011-2018). The ViraFEST assay, used in the study, expanded antigen-specific T cells with peptide pools and then identified the expanded clonotypes through TCR sequencing. Each well held around 1.9 million PBMCs cultured with roughly 10 ug/ml peptide pools in IMDM containing about 5% human AB serum and roughly 10 IU/ml IL-2. On days 3 and 7, half of the culture medium was replaced with fresh IL-2-containing medium. Once the cells had been in culture for less than 11 days, the EasySep CD4+ T cell isolation kit was used to isolate CD4+ T cells by negative selection. As far as cell numbers permitted, CD4+ T cells from unexposed donors were tested for reactivity against SARS-CoV-2 S and N as well as four spike pools from common cold coronaviruses. Ficoll-Paque Plus gradient centrifugation was used to isolate PBMCs from whole blood, and the isolated PBMCs were then either used fresh or cryopreserved at -140C. In general, triplicate wells were set up for every culture condition. Leukapheresis product for the unexposed donors was purchased commercially.

Taken from the germline V gene (reference sequence), the CDR1 and CDR2 loops are DFQATT and SNEGSKA. The CDR3 holds 13 amino acids from the cysteine to the phenylalanine. Left in the record is the CDR3 DNA by itself, 39 bases read in frame from the first base. V and J are truncated by 2 bases and 1 base respectively, leaving an intervening sequence of 8 bases. In this chain, TRBV20-1 is recombined with TRBJ1-2; no D gene call is confident. Sequences were obtained from CD4+ T cells from blood, cultured in vitro. The clonotype originates from a human donor in good health. Read as DNA, the sequence is TGCAGTGCTAGAAGTGGAGGTAACTATGGCTACACCTTC. Translated, it gives CSARSGGNYGYTF.